This TCR beta chain was sequenced during a study of control samples from healthy donors and cancer patients. The CDR3 sequence is 11 residues long. Trimming removed 2 bases from V and 5 bases from J, with 6 bases in between. Per the germline V gene, CDR1 is GTSNPN and CDR2 is SVGIG (reference sequence). Data came from immunoSEQ multiplex PCR; TCRdb stores just in-frame clones and leaves some out. Of 150,000 or so clones listed, around 90% are singletons. Sequencing input: blood. The receptor's source is a man aged 18 to 29 in good health. This rearrangement joins TRBV30 to TRBJ2-5, with D unclear. The chain's CDR3 is CAWSSPETQYF. CDR3 nucleotide sequence: TGTGCCTGGAGTAGTCCTGAGACCCAGTACTTC.